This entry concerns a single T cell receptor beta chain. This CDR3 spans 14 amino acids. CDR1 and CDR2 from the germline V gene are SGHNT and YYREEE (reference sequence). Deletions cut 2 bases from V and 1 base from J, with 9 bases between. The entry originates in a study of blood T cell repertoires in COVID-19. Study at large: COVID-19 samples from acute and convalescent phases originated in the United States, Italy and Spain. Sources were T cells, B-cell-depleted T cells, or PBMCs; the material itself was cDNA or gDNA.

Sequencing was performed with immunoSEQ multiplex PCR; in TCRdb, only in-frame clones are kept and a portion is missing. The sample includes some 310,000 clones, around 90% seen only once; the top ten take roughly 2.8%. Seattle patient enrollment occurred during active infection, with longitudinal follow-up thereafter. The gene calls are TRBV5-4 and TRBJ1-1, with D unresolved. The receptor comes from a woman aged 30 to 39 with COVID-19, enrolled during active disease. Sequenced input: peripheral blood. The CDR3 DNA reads TGTGCCAGCAGCTTTGGGCCAGAGAACACTGAAGCTTTCTTT. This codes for CASSFGPENTEAFF.